This entry lists 10 T cell receptor beta chains sequenced from one sample in a study of shared clonotypes between healthy human individuals. Sequencing was performed with immunoSEQ multiplex PCR; in TCRdb, only in-frame clones are kept and a portion is missing. The repertoire holds millions of clones, approximately 95% seen once, with about 0.39% in the top ten. The source material was naive CD4+ T cells from PBMCs. Subset reported: CD45RA+ positively selected. These receptors all stem from a man between 18 and 29 years old in good health. Some clones in this sample may be carry-over from other donors' samples.

Comments on this clone: A read error may produce the germline difference seen at one junction end. This chain connects TRBV6-1 to TRBJ2-7; no clear D gene. The CDR3 has 15 amino acids. Per the germline V gene, CDR1 is MNHNS and CDR2 is SASEGT. This CDR3 reads CASREEPNKAYEQYF. As DNA, the CDR3 is TGTGCCAGCAGGGAAGAACCTAACAAAGCCTACGAGCAGTACTTC.

The count of this clone is one. The chain couples TRBV9 to TRBJ2-3; D is possibly TRBD2 (5 bases). The germline V and J ends were trimmed by 4 bases and 2 bases, with 14 bases remaining between them. The CDR3 is made up of 15 amino acids. Germline V gives CDR1 SGDLS, CDR2 YYNGEE. Written as DNA, the CDR3 is TGTGCCAGCAGCCTAGTGGCGGGCCTCACAGATACGCAGTATTTT. The encoded protein is CASSLVAGLTDTQYF.

This sequence joins TRBV19 and TRBJ2-5; 7 bases fit TRBD2. Germline V gene lookup returns CDR1 LNHDA and CDR2 SQIVND (reference sequence). The CDR3 runs 13 residues. V shed 8 bases and J 8 bases; nucleotides not matched to a gene: 11. This CDR3 reads CASGDGLGETQYF. CDR3 DNA sequence: TGTGCCAGTGGGGACGGACTAGGAGAAACCCAGTACTTC.

With regard to this clone: Other DNA sequences in this specimen translate into the identical CDR3. J is TRBJ1-3 and V is TRBV6-1; no clear D. V was clipped by 6 bases and J by 4 bases, with 10 bases between them. The germline V gene encodes CDR1 MNHNS and CDR2 SASEGT. This CDR3 is built from 13 residues. The CDR3, as DNA: TGTGCCAGCAGGGGAGGTTCAGGAAACACCATATATTTT. Amino acid sequence: CASRGGSGNTIYF.

J is TRBJ2-5 and V is TRBV9; D not resolved. This CDR3 has 14 amino acids. Trimming removed 2 bases from V and 1 base from J, with 9 bases in between. CDR1 is SGDLS, CDR2 YYNGEE, per germline. The CDR3 loop reads CASSVSTSQETQYF. The DNA for the CDR3 is TGTGCCAGCAGCGTGTCAACAAGCCAAGAGACCCAGTACTTC.

Comments on this clone: Other DNA sequences in the same sample also yield this CDR3. The chain carries TRBV5-4 and TRBJ1-1; 8 nucleotides line up with TRBD1. CDR3 length equals 14 residues. The trim removed 2 bases at V and 1 base at J, leaving 1 base unmatched. Germline CDR1 is SGHNT and CDR2 is YYREEE (reference sequence). CDR3 amino acids: CASSFDRGNTEAFF. CDR3 nucleotide sequence: TGTGCCAGCAGCTTTGACAGGGGGAACACTGAAGCTTTCTTT.

The chain uses TRBV28 and TRBJ2-2; TRBD1 aligns across 7 bases. CDR3 size: 15 residues. V lost 8 bases and J lost 7; bases outside the gene matches: 13. The V gene's germline CDR1 is MDHEN and CDR2 SYDVKM. CDR3 DNA: TGTGCCAGCTTAACCCTTGTAGGGGGCATCGGGGAGCTGTTTTTT. It specifies CASLTLVGGIGELFF.

This clone has a single count. The chain has TRBV7-2 and TRBJ2-1; 9 bases map to TRBD1. Germline V CDR1 and CDR2: SGHTA, FQGNSA. There are 15 residues in the CDR3. The V and J ends lost 3 bases and 8 bases, in that order; junction bases with no gene match: 8. As DNA, the CDR3 is TGTGCCAGCAGCTTTAACAGGGGGCGCCTGGATGAGCAGTTCTTC. Translation gives CASSFNRGRLDEQFF.

The V and J genes are TRBV5-6 and TRBJ1-2, with TRBD1 as a possible D gene (6 bases). This CDR3 is built from 14 residues. Germline values: CDR1 SGHDT, CDR2 YYEEEE. The V end lost 1 base, the J end lost 4 bases, and 11 bases lay between the germline ends. DNA for the CDR3: TGTGCCAGCAGCTTGAAGGGGGTGGGCTATGGCTACACCTTC. It is translated as CASSLKGVGYGYTF. The variable domain in full, completed from reference TRBV5-6 and TRBJ1-2, reads DAGVTQSPTHLIKTRGQQVTLRCSPKSGHDTVSWYQQALGQGPQFIFQYYEEEERQRGNFPDRFSGHQFPNYSSELNVNALLLGDSALYLCASSLKGVGYGYTFGSGTRLTVV.

V gene TRBV28 combines with J gene TRBJ1-2, with TRBD1 as a possible D gene (5 bases). Trimming removed 6 bases at V and 8 bases at J, with 16 bases between. CDR1 is MDHEN and CDR2 is SYDVKM in the germline V gene. The CDR3 covers 13 residues. The CDR3 is CASRSKQVWGYTF. The CDR3 DNA reads as TGTGCCAGCAGAAGCAAACAGGTCTGGGGCTACACCTTC.